These T cell receptor beta chains were read from a single sample in a study of T cells after yellow fever vaccination. MiXCR was run by TCRdb on the 5' RACE reads, yielding one entry per CDR3 protein. The top ten hold around 17% of the sample, which has a few hundred thousand distinct CDR3 sequences, around 7% seen once. The material sequenced was PBMCs, taken roughly 47 days after the first yellow fever vaccination. The receptors come from a man between 18 and 35 years old who received the YFV17D yellow fever vaccine. The CDR3 runs from the conserved cysteine through the conserved F or W. The order of the fields is CDR3 length, clone size, V gene, D gene, J gene, CDR3 protein, CDR3 DNA. A D gene is named only where the DNA matches it firmly. Size values are once, few and many counts, or a class for expanded clones, and some rows have none.

cdr3_length: 15
clone_size: few
v_call: TRBV30
d_call: NA
j_call: TRBJ1-5
cdr3_aa: CAWRSAGFGNQPQHF
cdr3_nt: TGTGCCTGGAGGTCGGCAGGGTTCGGCAATCAGCCCCAGCATTTT

cdr3_length: 14
clone_size: NA
v_call: TRBV29-1
d_call: NA
j_call: TRBJ2-7
cdr3_aa: CSVIYSVSSYEQYF
cdr3_nt: TGCAGCGTGATTTACAGTGTGAGCTCCTACGAGCAGTACTTC

cdr3_length: 10
clone_size: many
v_call: TRBV25-1
d_call: NA
j_call: TRBJ2-3
cdr3_aa: CASSEDTQYF
cdr3_nt: TGTGCCAGCAGTGAAGATACGCAGTATTTT

cdr3_length: 12
clone_size: many
v_call: TRBV5-1
d_call: NA
j_call: TRBJ2-1
cdr3_aa: CASSLSSNEQFF
cdr3_nt: TGCGCCAGCAGCTTATCCTCTAATGAGCAGTTCTTC

cdr3_length: 14
clone_size: NA
v_call: TRBV3-1
d_call: NA
j_call: TRBJ2-5
cdr3_aa: CASSQSTGRETQYF
cdr3_nt: TGTGCCAGCAGCCAATCTACGGGGAGGGAGACCCAGTACTTC

cdr3_length: 13
clone_size: many
v_call: TRBV7-2
d_call: TRBD1
j_call: TRBJ1-1
cdr3_aa: CASSSQTGTEAFF
cdr3_nt: TGTGCCAGCAGCTCCCAGACAGGGACTGAAGCTTTCTTT

cdr3_length: 15
clone_size: many
v_call: TRBV6-5
d_call: NA
j_call: TRBJ2-1
cdr3_aa: CASNKGESSYNEQFF
cdr3_nt: TGTGCCAGCAACAAAGGAGAGAGCTCCTACAATGAGCAGTTCTTC

cdr3_length: 15
clone_size: NA
v_call: TRBV15
d_call: TRBD1
j_call: TRBJ2-7
cdr3_aa: CATSSSRDRAYEQYF
cdr3_nt: TGTGCCACCAGCAGCTCCCGGGACAGGGCCTACGAGCAGTACTTC

cdr3_length: 14
clone_size: few
v_call: TRBV12-3/TRBV12-4
d_call: TRBD2
j_call: TRBJ2-3
cdr3_aa: CASSLGLVKDTQYF
cdr3_nt: TGTGCCAGCAGTCTGGGACTAGTTAAAGATACGCAGTATTTT

cdr3_length: 14
clone_size: few
v_call: TRBV11-2
d_call: TRBD1
j_call: TRBJ2-7
cdr3_aa: CASSLGQGSNEQYF
cdr3_nt: TGTGCCAGCAGCCTTGGACAGGGGAGCAACGAGCAGTACTTC

cdr3_length: 14
clone_size: many
v_call: TRBV6-1
d_call: TRBD1
j_call: TRBJ1-2
cdr3_aa: CASSPRRGDTGYTF
cdr3_nt: TGTGCCAGCAGCCCCCGCAGGGGGGATACTGGCTACACCTTC

cdr3_length: 10
clone_size: many
v_call: TRBV11-1
d_call: NA
j_call: TRBJ2-3
cdr3_aa: CASGEDTQYF
cdr3_nt: TGTGCCAGCGGCGAAGATACGCAGTATTTT

cdr3_length: 14
clone_size: few
v_call: TRBV20-1
d_call: NA
j_call: TRBJ2-1
cdr3_aa: CSAREAGNYNEQFF
cdr3_nt: TGCAGTGCTAGGGAAGCAGGGAACTACAATGAGCAGTTCTTC

cdr3_length: 13
clone_size: few
v_call: TRBV7-9
d_call: NA
j_call: TRBJ2-3
cdr3_aa: CASSLAGAPPQYF
cdr3_nt: TGTGCCAGCAGCTTAGCTGGTGCCCCTCCGCAGTATTTT

cdr3_length: 11
clone_size: few
v_call: TRBV6-1
d_call: NA
j_call: TRBJ2-1
cdr3_aa: CASSEAPGILF
cdr3_nt: TGTGCCAGCAGTGAAGCGCCGGGCATTCTCTTC

cdr3_length: 16
clone_size: NA
v_call: TRBV11-2
d_call: NA
j_call: TRBJ2-1
cdr3_aa: CASSFLGGTLDNEQFF
cdr3_nt: TGTGCCAGCAGCTTCCTCGGTGGGACCCTAGACAATGAGCAGTTCTTC

cdr3_length: 18
clone_size: NA
v_call: TRBV11-2
d_call: NA
j_call: TRBJ2-5
cdr3_aa: CASSAGFGGNSYQETQYF
cdr3_nt: TGTGCCAGCAGCGCTGGTTTCGGGGGCAACTCATACCAAGAGACCCAGTACTTC

cdr3_length: 14
clone_size: NA
v_call: TRBV12-3/TRBV12-4
d_call: NA
j_call: TRBJ1-4
cdr3_aa: CASREDSANEKLFF
cdr3_nt: TGTGCCAGCAGGGAGGACTCGGCTAATGAAAAACTGTTTTTT

cdr3_length: 14
clone_size: many
v_call: TRBV20-1
d_call: TRBD2
j_call: TRBJ2-5
cdr3_aa: CSAETSGGAETQYF
cdr3_nt: TGCAGTGCTGAGACTAGCGGGGGGGCGGAGACCCAGTACTTC

cdr3_length: 16
clone_size: NA
v_call: TRBV9
d_call: NA
j_call: TRBJ2-2
cdr3_aa: CASSVVGDFNTGELFF
cdr3_nt: TGTGCCAGCAGCGTAGTAGGGGACTTTAACACCGGGGAGCTGTTTTTT

cdr3_length: 18
clone_size: many
v_call: TRBV9
d_call: NA
j_call: TRBJ2-3
cdr3_aa: CASSGLPGLKMPGDTQYF
cdr3_nt: TGTGCCAGCAGCGGCCTCCCTGGACTAAAAATGCCGGGAGATACGCAGTATTTT

cdr3_length: 15
clone_size: NA
v_call: TRBV5-4
d_call: NA
j_call: TRBJ2-5
cdr3_aa: CASSFGSGPEETQYF
cdr3_nt: TGTGCCAGCAGCTTTGGAAGCGGTCCTGAAGAGACCCAGTACTTC

cdr3_length: 14
clone_size: few
v_call: TRBV6-1
d_call: NA
j_call: TRBJ2-7
cdr3_aa: CASSPGPNYYEQYF
cdr3_nt: TGTGCCAGCAGCCCAGGGCCCAATTACTACGAGCAGTACTTC

cdr3_length: 19
clone_size: few
v_call: TRBV2
d_call: NA
j_call: TRBJ2-5
cdr3_aa: CASSDEGEHRVRAQETQYF
cdr3_nt: TGTGCCAGCAGTGACGAGGGGGAGCACAGGGTCAGGGCTCAAGAGACCCAGTACTTC

cdr3_length: 11
clone_size: NA
v_call: TRBV7-9
d_call: NA
j_call: TRBJ2-5
cdr3_aa: CASTGQETQYF
cdr3_nt: TGTGCCAGCACCGGTCAAGAGACCCAGTACTTC

cdr3_length: 12
clone_size: many
v_call: TRBV5-1
d_call: NA
j_call: TRBJ2-5
cdr3_aa: CASSLAGETQYF
cdr3_nt: TGCGCCAGCAGCTTGGCCGGAGAGACCCAGTACTTC

cdr3_length: 17
clone_size: few
v_call: TRBV3-1
d_call: TRBD1
j_call: TRBJ2-1
cdr3_aa: CASSQDWAQGAYNEQFF
cdr3_nt: TGTGCCAGCAGCCAAGATTGGGCACAGGGGGCCTACAATGAGCAGTTCTTC

cdr3_length: 15
clone_size: few
v_call: TRBV20-1
d_call: TRBD1
j_call: TRBJ2-1
cdr3_aa: CRARGSGGGYNEQFF
cdr3_nt: TGCAGAGCCCGGGGTTCAGGGGGCGGCTACAATGAGCAGTTCTTC

cdr3_length: 13
clone_size: NA
v_call: TRBV2
d_call: NA
j_call: TRBJ2-7
cdr3_aa: CAGRGQGKYEQYF
cdr3_nt: TGTGCCGGCCGAGGGCAGGGTAAATACGAGCAGTACTTC

cdr3_length: 12
clone_size: few
v_call: TRBV28
d_call: NA
j_call: TRBJ2-1
cdr3_aa: CASRLPYNEQFF
cdr3_nt: TGTGCCAGCAGACTCCCCTACAATGAGCAGTTCTTC

cdr3_length: 16
clone_size: NA
v_call: TRBV5-1
d_call: TRBD1
j_call: TRBJ2-6
cdr3_aa: CASSFDRASGANVLTF
cdr3_nt: TGCGCCAGCAGCTTCGACAGGGCCTCTGGGGCCAACGTCCTGACTTTC

cdr3_length: 15
clone_size: NA
v_call: TRBV7-9
d_call: NA
j_call: TRBJ2-1
cdr3_aa: CASSHRQDSYNEQFF
cdr3_nt: TGTGCCAGCAGCCACCGACAGGACTCCTACAATGAGCAGTTCTTC

cdr3_length: 14
clone_size: NA
v_call: TRBV19
d_call: TRBD2
j_call: TRBJ2-1
cdr3_aa: CASSMGTIGSEQFF
cdr3_nt: TGTGCCAGTAGTATGGGGACTATCGGGAGTGAGCAGTTCTTC

cdr3_length: 12
clone_size: few
v_call: TRBV12-3/TRBV12-4
d_call: NA
j_call: TRBJ1-2
cdr3_aa: CASTVGGLGYTF
cdr3_nt: TGTGCCAGCACGGTTGGGGGACTCGGCTACACCTTC

cdr3_length: 14
clone_size: few
v_call: TRBV5-1
d_call: NA
j_call: TRBJ2-5
cdr3_aa: CASSFGAGQETQYF
cdr3_nt: TGCGCCAGCAGCTTTGGGGCGGGCCAAGAGACCCAGTACTTC

cdr3_length: 14
clone_size: many
v_call: TRBV4-1
d_call: NA
j_call: TRBJ2-2
cdr3_aa: CASSASRDTGELFF
cdr3_nt: TGCGCCAGCAGCGCCTCCAGGGACACCGGGGAGCTGTTTTTT

cdr3_length: 15
clone_size: NA
v_call: TRBV5-1
d_call: TRBD1
j_call: TRBJ2-5
cdr3_aa: CASSLIPGQGETQYF
cdr3_nt: TGCGCCAGCAGCTTAATCCCGGGACAGGGAGAGACCCAGTACTTC

cdr3_length: 16
clone_size: many
v_call: TRBV7-8
d_call: TRBD1
j_call: TRBJ2-3
cdr3_aa: CASSNLRDRERDTQYF
cdr3_nt: TGTGCCAGCAGCAACCTCCGGGACAGAGAAAGGGATACGCAGTATTTT

cdr3_length: 16
clone_size: many
v_call: TRBV28
d_call: NA
j_call: TRBJ2-4
cdr3_aa: CASSFRPGSSKNIQYF
cdr3_nt: TGTGCCAGCAGTTTTCGGCCGGGCTCCTCCAAAAACATTCAGTACTTC

cdr3_length: 16
clone_size: few
v_call: TRBV5-1
d_call: NA
j_call: TRBJ1-2
cdr3_aa: CASKDLPQGEFYGYTF
cdr3_nt: TGCGCCAGCAAAGATTTACCGCAGGGAGAATTCTATGGCTACACCTTC